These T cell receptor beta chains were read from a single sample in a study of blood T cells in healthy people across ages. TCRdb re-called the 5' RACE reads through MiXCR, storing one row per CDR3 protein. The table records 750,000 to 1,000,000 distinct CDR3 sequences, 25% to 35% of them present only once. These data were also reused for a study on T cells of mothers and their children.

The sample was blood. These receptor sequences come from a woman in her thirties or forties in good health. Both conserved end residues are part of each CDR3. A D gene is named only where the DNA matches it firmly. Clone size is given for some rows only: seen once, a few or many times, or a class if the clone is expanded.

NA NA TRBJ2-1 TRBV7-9 CASSSILWASINEQFF TGTGCCAGCAGCTCGATCCTATGGGCTAGCATTAATGAGCAGTTCTTC
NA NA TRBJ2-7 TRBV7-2 CSSSLVEGSYEQYF TGTTCCAGCAGCTTAGTTGAGGGTTCCTACGAGCAGTACTTC
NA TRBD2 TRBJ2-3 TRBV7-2 CASSLALAGGQRIIDTQYF TGTGCCAGCAGCTTAGCGCTAGCGGGGGGGCAACGGATAATCGATACGCAGTATTTT
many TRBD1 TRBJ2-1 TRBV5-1 CASHRDRVSYNEQFF TGCGCCAGCCACCGTGACAGGGTTTCCTACAATGAGCAGTTCTTC
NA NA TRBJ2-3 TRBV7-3 CASSLGGRARDTQYF TGTGCCAGCAGCTTAGGGGGACGAGCGAGAGATACGCAGTATTTT
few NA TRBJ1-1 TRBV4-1 CASSQPRQERRTEAFF TGCGCCAGCAGCCAACCCCGACAGGAGAGGCGCACTGAAGCTTTCTTT
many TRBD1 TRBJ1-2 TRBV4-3 CASSQDPGQTVGYTF TGCGCCAGCAGCCAAGATCCGGGACAGACTGTAGGCTACACCTTC
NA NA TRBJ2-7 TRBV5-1 CASSLNGRTSYEQYF TGCGCCAGCAGCTTGAATGGGCGGACCTCCTACGAGCAGTACTTC
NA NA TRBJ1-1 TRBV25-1 CASIQSGGSTEAFF TGTGCCAGCATTCAATCCGGGGGTAGCACTGAAGCTTTCTTT
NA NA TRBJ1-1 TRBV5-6 CASSPLGAVNTKAFF TGTGCCAGCAGCCCCCTGGGGGCGGTGAACACTAAAGCTTTCTTT
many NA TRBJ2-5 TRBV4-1 CASSHVGGGAETQYF TGCGCCAGCAGCCACGTAGGGGGGGGAGCGGAGACCCAGTACTTC
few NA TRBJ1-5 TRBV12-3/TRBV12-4 CASSITDPNQPQHF TGTGCCAGCAGTATAACGGATCCCAATCAGCCCCAGCATTTT
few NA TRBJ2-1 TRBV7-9 CASSPREGARNEQFF TGTGCCAGCAGCCCCCGGGAGGGGGCGAGGAATGAGCAGTTCTTC
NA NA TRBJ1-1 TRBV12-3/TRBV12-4 CASRGRDMNTEAFF TGTGCCAGCAGGGGACGGGATATGAACACTGAAGCTTTCTTT
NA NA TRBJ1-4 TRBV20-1 CSARDLGREKLFF TGCAGTGCGAGGGATTTGGGTAGAGAAAAACTGTTTTTT